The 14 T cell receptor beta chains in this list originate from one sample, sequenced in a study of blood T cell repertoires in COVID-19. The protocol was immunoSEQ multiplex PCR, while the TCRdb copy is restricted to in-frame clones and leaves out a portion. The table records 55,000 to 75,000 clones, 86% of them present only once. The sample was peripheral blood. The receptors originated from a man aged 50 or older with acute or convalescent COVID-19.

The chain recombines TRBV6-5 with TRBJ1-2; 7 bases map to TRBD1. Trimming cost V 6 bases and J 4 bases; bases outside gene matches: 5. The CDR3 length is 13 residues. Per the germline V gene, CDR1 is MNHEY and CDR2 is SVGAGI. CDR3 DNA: TGTGCCAGCAGCATCCGGGACAGCTATGGCTACACCTTC. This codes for CASSIRDSYGYTF.

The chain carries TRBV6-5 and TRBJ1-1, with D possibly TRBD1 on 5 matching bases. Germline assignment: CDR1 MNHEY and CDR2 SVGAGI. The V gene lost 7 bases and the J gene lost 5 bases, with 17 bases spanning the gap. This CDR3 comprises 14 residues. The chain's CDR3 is CASTRPGGGTEAFF. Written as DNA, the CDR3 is TGTGCCAGCACCAGGCCTGGGGGGGGAACTGAAGCTTTCTTT.

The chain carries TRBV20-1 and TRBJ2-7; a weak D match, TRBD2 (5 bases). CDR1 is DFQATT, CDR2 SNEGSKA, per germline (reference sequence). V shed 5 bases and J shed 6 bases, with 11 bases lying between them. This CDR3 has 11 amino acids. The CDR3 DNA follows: TGCAGTGCTGCCTCGGGGTTCGAGCAGTACTTC. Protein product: CSAASGFEQYF.

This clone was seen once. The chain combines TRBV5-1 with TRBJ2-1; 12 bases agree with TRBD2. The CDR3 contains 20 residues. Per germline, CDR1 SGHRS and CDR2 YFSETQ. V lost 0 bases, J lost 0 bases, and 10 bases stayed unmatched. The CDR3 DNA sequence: TGCGCCAGCAGCTTGGCGGGCCATGGGACTAGCGGGTTCTCCTACAATGAGCAGTTCTTC. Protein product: CASSLAGHGTSGFSYNEQFF.

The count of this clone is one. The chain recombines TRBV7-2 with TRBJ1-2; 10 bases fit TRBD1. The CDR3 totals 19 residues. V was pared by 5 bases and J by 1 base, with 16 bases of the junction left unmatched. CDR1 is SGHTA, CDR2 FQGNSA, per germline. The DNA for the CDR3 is TGTGCCAGCAGCGCTAGAATATCCGGGACAGGGGAGGGTAACTATGGCTACACCTTC. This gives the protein CASSARISGTGEGNYGYTF.

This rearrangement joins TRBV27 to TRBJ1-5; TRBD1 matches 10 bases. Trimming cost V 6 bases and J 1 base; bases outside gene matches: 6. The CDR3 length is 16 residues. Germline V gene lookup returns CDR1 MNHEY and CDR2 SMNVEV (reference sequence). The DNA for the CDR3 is TGTGCCAGCAGGACAGGGGGCAAGGGGAGCAATCAGCCCCAGCATTTT. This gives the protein CASRTGGKGSNQPQHF.

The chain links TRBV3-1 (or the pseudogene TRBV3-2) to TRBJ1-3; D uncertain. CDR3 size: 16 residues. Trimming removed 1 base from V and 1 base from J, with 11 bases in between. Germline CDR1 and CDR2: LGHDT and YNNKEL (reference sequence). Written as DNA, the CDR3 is TGTGCCAGCAGCCAAGGTCTGATGACATCTGGAAACACCATATATTTT. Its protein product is CASSQGLMTSGNTIYF.

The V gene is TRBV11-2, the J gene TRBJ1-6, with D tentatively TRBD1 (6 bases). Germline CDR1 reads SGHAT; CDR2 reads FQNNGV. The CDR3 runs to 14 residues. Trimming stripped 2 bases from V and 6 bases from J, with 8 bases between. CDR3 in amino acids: CASSLSGVNSPLHF. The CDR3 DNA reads TGTGCCAGCAGCTTATCAGGGGTTAATTCACCCCTCCACTTT.

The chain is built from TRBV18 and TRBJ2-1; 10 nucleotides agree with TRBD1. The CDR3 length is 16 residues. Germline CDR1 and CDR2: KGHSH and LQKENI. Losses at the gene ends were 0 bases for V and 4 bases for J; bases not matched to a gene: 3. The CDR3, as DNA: TGTGCCAGCTCACCACCGACAGGGGGCAGATACAATGAGCAGTTCTTC. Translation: CASSPPTGGRYNEQFF.

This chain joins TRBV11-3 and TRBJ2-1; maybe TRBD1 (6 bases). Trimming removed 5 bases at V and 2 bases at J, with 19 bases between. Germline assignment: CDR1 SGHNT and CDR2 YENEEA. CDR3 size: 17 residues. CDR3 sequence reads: CASSRSDRLLPYNEQFF. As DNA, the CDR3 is TGTGCCAGCAGCCGGTCAGACAGGTTGCTACCCTACAATGAGCAGTTCTTC.

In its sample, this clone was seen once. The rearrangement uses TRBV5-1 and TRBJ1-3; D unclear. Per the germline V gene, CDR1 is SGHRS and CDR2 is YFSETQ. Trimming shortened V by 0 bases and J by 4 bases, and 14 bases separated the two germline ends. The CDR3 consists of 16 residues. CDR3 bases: TGCGCCAGCAGCTTGGCAGGTCTGGTTTTAGGAAACACCATATATTTT. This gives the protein CASSLAGLVLGNTIYF.

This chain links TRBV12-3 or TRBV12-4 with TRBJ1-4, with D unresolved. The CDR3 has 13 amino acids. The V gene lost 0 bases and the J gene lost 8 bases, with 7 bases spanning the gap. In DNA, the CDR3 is TGTGCCAGCAGTTTAGCGTGGCAGGAAAAACTGTTTTTT. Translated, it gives CASSLAWQEKLFF.

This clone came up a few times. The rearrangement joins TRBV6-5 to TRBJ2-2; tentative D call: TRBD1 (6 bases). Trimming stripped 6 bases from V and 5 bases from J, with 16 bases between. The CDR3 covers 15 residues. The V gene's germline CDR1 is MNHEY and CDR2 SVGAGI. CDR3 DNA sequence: TGTGCCAGCAGCCCCTTACAGGGATTAACCGGGGAGCTGTTTTTT. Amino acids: CASSPLQGLTGELFF.

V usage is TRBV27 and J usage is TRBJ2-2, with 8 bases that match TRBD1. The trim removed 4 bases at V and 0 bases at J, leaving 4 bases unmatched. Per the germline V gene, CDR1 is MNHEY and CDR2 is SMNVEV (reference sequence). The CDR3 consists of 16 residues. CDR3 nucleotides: TGTGCCAGCAGTTCCTTGACAGGGGCGAACACCGGGGAGCTGTTTTTT. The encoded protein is CASSSLTGANTGELFF.